This TCR beta chain was found in a study of molecular identifiers for immune sequencing clone quantification. This clonotype was observed many times. The germline V gene has CDR1 LGHDT and CDR2 YNNKEL (reference sequence). V was trimmed by 3 bases and J by 2 bases, leaving 10 bases between them. CDR3 length equals 14 residues. TCRdb independently ran MiXCR on the PCR reads; one entry per CDR3 protein. Here the sample spans 79,000 or so distinct CDR3 sequences, around 27% being singletons. The origin of this receptor is a human donor in good health. Some libraries in this study had Jurkat cell RNA spiked in. Sequencing used naive CD8+ T cells from blood, with Jurkat cell RNA spiked in. The sample's subset: FACS-sorted CD8+CD4-CCR7+CD45RA+ naive T cells. The chain couples TRBV3-1 to TRBJ1-1; D possibly corresponds to TRBD1 (5 bases). The CDR3 nucleotides read TGTGCCAGCAGCCATGGCAGGGCAAACACTGAAGCTTTCTTT. Its translation is CASSHGRANTEAFF. Full variable domain (missing parts from reference TRBV3-1 and TRBJ1-1): DTAVSQTPKYLVTQMGNDKSIKCEQNLGHDTMYWYKQDSKKFLKIMFSYNNKELIINETVPNRFSPKSPDKAHLNLHINSLELGDSAVYFCASSHGRANTEAFFGQGTRLTVV.